Listed here are 13 T cell receptor beta chains from one sample, sequenced in a study of T cell therapy after organ transplantation (dated by TCRdb to between 2018 and 2021). Their specific antigens are unknown. Per the publication, the time point label means: 4-8 weeks after completion of therapy. Library generation was performed with the immunoSEQ multiplex PCR assay. The immuneACCESS repertoire file appears here via TCRdb, limited to in-frame rearrangements. These files lack a portion of the clones; in checked studies, under half of the deficit traces to unresolved V genes, and the cause of the others is not known. This sample has approximately 20,000 clones in its table, and around 81% of those were observed once. The ten largest clones represent 9% to 9.5% of the sample. The input for sequencing was CD8+ T cells from blood, taken after autologous CMV-specific T cell therapy. These receptors came from a human patient who had received a solid organ transplant and had CMV disease. A transplant means some T cells may be of graft donor rather than patient origin.

The chain employs TRBV5-4 and TRBJ1-4; D gene unclear. Trimming cost V 1 base and J 3 bases, with 10 bases left between them. Germline CDR1 is SGHNT and CDR2 is YYREEE (reference sequence). The CDR3 extends over 15 amino acids. CDR3 DNA sequence: TGTGCCAGCAGCTTGTGGGAGGGATCTAATGAAAAACTGTTTTTT. Protein: CASSLWEGSNEKLFF.

V is TRBV4-1 and J is TRBJ2-7; 7 nucleotides line up with TRBD1. The CDR3 runs to 14 residues. Germline V gene data show CDR1 as MGHRA and CDR2 as YSYEKL. Trimming removed 3 bases from V and 6 bases from J; junction bases left unmatched: 8. This chain's CDR3 is CASSHPNRGSEQYF. The CDR3 DNA reads as TGCGCCAGCAGCCACCCAAACAGGGGTAGCGAGCAGTACTTC.

CDR3 region: CASSQQGAYGYTF. CDR3 coding DNA: TGTGCCAGCAGTCAACAGGGGGCTTATGGCTACACCTTC. The chain links TRBV27 to TRBJ1-2, with 9 bases identical to TRBD1. Losses at the gene ends were 5 bases for V and 5 bases for J; bases not matched to a gene: 3. CDR3 size: 13 residues. The germline V gene encodes CDR1 MNHEY and CDR2 SMNVEV (reference sequence).

The chain combines TRBV19 with TRBJ2-1, with a weak D call TRBD2 (6 bases). Per the germline V gene, CDR1 is LNHDA and CDR2 is SQIVND (reference sequence). CDR3 length: 17 amino acids. Between the trimmed V and J ends, which lost 3 bases and 0 bases, there was a span of 15 bases. The CDR3: CASSMGGPRASYNEQFF. The CDR3 coding sequence is TGTGCCAGTAGTATGGGAGGCCCCCGCGCCTCCTACAATGAGCAGTTCTTC. Full variable domain (missing parts from reference TRBV19 and TRBJ2-1): DGGITQSPKYLFRKEGQNVTLSCEQNLNHDAMYWYRQDPGQGLRLIYYSQIVNDFQKGDIAEGYSVSREKKESFPLTVTSAQKNPTAFYLCASSMGGPRASYNEQFFGPGTRLTVL.

The rearrangement links TRBV5-4 to TRBJ1-2; D is ambiguous. Trimming took off 3 bases at V and 3 bases at J, with 6 bases between the two ends. The germline CDR1 and CDR2 sequences are SGHNT and YYREEE (reference sequence). This CDR3 has 12 residues. The CDR3 loop is CASSYTDYGYTF. DNA of the CDR3: TGTGCCAGCAGCTACACAGACTATGGCTACACCTTC.

The CDR3 sequence is CASSTFTGPQHF. In nucleotides, the CDR3 is TGCGCCAGCAGCACCTTCACAGGGCCCCAGCATTTT. This sequence joins TRBV4-3 and TRBJ1-5, with a weak D call TRBD1 (5 bases). The CDR3 is 12 amino acids. The V end was cut by 5 bases, the J end by 9 bases, with 11 bases between. Per the germline V gene, CDR1 is LGHNA and CDR2 is YSLEER.

This clone was seen once. The CDR3 region is CASSGTGGTEAFF. CDR3 bases: TGTGCCAGCAGCGGCACAGGGGGTACTGAAGCTTTCTTT. The V and J genes are TRBV9 and TRBJ1-1; 8 bases fit TRBD1. This CDR3 has 13 residues. Germline loops: CDR1 SGDLS, CDR2 YYNGEE. V lost 3 bases and J lost 5; bases outside the gene matches: 3.

The chain couples TRBV11-2 to TRBJ2-1, with D unresolved. The CDR3 loop spans 12 amino acids. Trimming cost V 3 bases and J 9 bases, with 9 bases left between them. Germline V lookup: CDR1 SGHAT, CDR2 FQNNGV. This CDR3 is CASSLTFTEQFF. The CDR3 DNA reads TGTGCCAGCAGCTTGACATTCACTGAGCAGTTCTTC.

CDR3 amino acids: CASSVGRGGYEQYF. In nucleotides, the CDR3 is TGTGCCAGCAGCGTAGGCAGGGGGGGATACGAGCAGTACTTC. This chain links TRBV9 with TRBJ2-7; the D gene could be TRBD1 or TRBD2 (7 bases each). Per the germline V gene, CDR1 is SGDLS and CDR2 is YYNGEE. This CDR3 is 14 amino acids long. Trimming removed 0 bases from V and 4 bases from J, with 11 bases in between.

V and J are TRBV5-6 and TRBJ1-5; 12 bases match TRBD1. CDR1 is SGHDT, CDR2 YYEEEE, per germline. The CDR3 runs to 15 residues. V dropped 4 bases and J dropped 5; count of bases not matched to a gene: 4. In DNA, the CDR3 is TGTGCCAGCAGCCAGGGACAGGGGGCTCATCAGCCCCAGCATTTT. Protein: CASSQGQGAHQPQHF.

The chain has TRBV7-9 and TRBJ1-4; possible D gene TRBD1, 6 bases. Germline values: CDR1 SEHNR, CDR2 FQNEAQ (reference sequence). The V and J ends lost 1 base and 14 bases respectively, with 11 bases between them. The CDR3 has 12 amino acids. The DNA of the CDR3 is TGTGCCAGCAGCTTAGGGGCCAGGGGTCTGTTTTTT. Protein: CASSLGARGLFF.

This clone is a singleton in its sample. The chain's CDR3 is CASSSSGGTNTDTQYF. The DNA for the CDR3 is TGTGCCAGCAGCTCGAGCGGGGGGACAAATACAGATACGCAGTATTTT. The chain combines TRBV7-9 with TRBJ2-3, with 9 bases that match TRBD2. The CDR3 sequence is 16 residues long. J lost 3 bases, V lost 4 bases, and 8 bases had no gene match. Germline values: CDR1 SEHNR, CDR2 FQNEAQ (reference sequence).

CDR3 protein: CASSGGNTEAFF. As DNA, the CDR3 is TGTGCCAGTAGTGGGGGGAACACTGAAGCTTTCTTT. The chain couples TRBV19 to TRBJ1-1, with D perhaps matching TRBD1 (5 bases). The germline V gene encodes CDR1 LNHDA and CDR2 SQIVND (reference sequence). V dropped 5 bases and J dropped 1 base, with 5 bases sitting between them. This CDR3 is 12 amino acids long.